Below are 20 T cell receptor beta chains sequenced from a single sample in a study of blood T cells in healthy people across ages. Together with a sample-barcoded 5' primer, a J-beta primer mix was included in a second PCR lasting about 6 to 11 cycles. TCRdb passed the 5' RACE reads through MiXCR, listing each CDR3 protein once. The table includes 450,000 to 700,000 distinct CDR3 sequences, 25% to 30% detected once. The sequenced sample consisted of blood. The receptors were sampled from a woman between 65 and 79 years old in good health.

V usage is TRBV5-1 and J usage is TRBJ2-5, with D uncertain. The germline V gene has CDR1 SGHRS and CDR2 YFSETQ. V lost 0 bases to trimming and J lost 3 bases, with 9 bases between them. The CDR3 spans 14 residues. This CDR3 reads CASSLALGKETQYF. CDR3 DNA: TGCGCCAGCAGCTTGGCGCTGGGGAAAGAGACCCAGTACTTC. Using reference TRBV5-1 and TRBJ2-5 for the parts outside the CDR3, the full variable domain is KAGVTQTPRYLIKTRGQQVTLSCSPISGHRSVSWYQQTPGQGLQFLFEYFSETQRNKGNFPGRFSGRQFSNSRSEMNVSTLELGDSALYLCASSLALGKETQYFGPGTRLLVL.

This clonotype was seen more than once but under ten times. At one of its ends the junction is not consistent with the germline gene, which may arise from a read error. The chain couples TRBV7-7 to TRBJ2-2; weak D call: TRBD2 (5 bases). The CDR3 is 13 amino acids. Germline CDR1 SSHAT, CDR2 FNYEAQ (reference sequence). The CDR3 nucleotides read TGTGCTAGCAGCTTATTAGGTACCGGGGAGCCGTTTTTT. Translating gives CASSLLGTGEPFF.

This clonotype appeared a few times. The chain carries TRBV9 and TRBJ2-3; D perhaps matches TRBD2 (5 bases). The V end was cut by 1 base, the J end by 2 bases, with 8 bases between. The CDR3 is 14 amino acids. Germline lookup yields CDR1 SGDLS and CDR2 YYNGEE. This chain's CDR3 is CASSVSGFTDTQYF. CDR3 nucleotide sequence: TGTGCCAGCAGCGTATCGGGATTCACAGATACGCAGTATTTT.

DNA of the CDR3: TGTGCTAGTGGTCTGGGACAGCTGAACACTGAAGCTTTCTTT. This encodes CASGLGQLNTEAFF. The V gene is TRBV12-5, the J gene TRBJ1-1; 7 nucleotides align to TRBD1. Germline CDR1 is LGHNT and CDR2 is FRNRAP. V gave up 5 bases and J gave up 0 bases; unmatched junction bases: 3. This CDR3 has 14 amino acids.

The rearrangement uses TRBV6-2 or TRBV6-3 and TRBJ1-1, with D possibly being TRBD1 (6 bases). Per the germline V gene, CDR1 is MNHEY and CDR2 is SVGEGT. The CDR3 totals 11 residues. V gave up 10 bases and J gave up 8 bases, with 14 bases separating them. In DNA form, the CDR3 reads TGTGCCACCCGGGACACGGGGGAAGCTTTCTTT. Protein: CATRDTGEAFF.

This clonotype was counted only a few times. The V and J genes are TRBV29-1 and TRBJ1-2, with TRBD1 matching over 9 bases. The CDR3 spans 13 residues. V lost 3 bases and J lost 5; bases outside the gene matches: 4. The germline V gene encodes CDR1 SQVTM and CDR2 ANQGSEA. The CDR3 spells CSVERGQGYGYTF. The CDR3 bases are TGCAGCGTTGAGAGGGGACAGGGTTATGGCTACACCTTC. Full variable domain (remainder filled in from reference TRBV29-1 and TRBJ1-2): SAVISQKPSRDICQRGTSLTIQCQVDSQVTMMFWYRQQPGQSLTLIATANQGSEATYESGFVIDKFPISRPNLTFSTLTVSNMSPEDSSIYLCSVERGQGYGYTFGSGTRLTVV.

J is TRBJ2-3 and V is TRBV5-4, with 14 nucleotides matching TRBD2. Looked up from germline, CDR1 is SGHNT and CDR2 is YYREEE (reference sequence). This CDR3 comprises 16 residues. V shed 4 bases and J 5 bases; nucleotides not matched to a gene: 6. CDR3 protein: CASSPRLAGGGDTQYF. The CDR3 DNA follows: TGTGCCAGCAGCCCTAGACTAGCGGGAGGGGGAGATACGCAGTATTTT.

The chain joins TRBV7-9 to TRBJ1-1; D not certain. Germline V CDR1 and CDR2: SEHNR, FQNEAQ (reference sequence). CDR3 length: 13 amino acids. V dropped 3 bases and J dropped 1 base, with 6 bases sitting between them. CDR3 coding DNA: TGTGCCAGCAGCTTGTATACGAACACTGAAGCTTTCTTT. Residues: CASSLYTNTEAFF.

The CDR3 sequence is CASLEPQGEAFF. The CDR3 nucleotides are TGTGCCAGCCTCGAACCGCAGGGTGAAGCTTTCTTT. The chain links TRBV11-3 to TRBJ1-1, with D possibly being TRBD1 (5 bases). Germline V gives CDR1 SGHNT, CDR2 YENEEA. V dropped 8 bases and J dropped 7 bases, with 14 bases sitting between them. The CDR3 runs to 12 residues.

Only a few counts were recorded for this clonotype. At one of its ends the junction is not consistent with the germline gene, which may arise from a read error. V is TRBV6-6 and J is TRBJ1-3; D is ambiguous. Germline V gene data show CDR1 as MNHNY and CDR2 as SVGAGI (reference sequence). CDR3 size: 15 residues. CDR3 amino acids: CASSDSQNSGNTIYF. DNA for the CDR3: TGTGCCAGCAGTGACTCTCAGAACTCTGGAAACACCATATATTTT.

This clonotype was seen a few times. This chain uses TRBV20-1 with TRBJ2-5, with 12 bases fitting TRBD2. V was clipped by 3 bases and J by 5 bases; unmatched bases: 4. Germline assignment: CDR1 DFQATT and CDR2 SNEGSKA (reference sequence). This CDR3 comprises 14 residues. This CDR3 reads CSASSSGGAETQYF. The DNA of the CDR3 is TGCAGTGCTAGCTCTAGCGGGGGGGCTGAGACCCAGTACTTC.

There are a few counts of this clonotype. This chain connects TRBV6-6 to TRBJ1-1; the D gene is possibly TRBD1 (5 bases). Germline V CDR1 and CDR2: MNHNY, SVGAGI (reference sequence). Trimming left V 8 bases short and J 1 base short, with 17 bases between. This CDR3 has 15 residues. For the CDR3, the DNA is TGTGCCAGCTGGGGGAGGGGTGGCGAGAACACTGAAGCTTTCTTT. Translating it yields CASWGRGGENTEAFF.

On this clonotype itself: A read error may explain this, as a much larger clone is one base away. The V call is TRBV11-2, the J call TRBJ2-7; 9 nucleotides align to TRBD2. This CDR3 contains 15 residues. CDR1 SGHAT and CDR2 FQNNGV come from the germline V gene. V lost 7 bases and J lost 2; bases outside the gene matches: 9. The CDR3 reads CASNSPERGAYEQYF. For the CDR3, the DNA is TGTGCCAGCAACTCCCCGGAGCGGGGGGCCTACGAGCAGTACTTC.

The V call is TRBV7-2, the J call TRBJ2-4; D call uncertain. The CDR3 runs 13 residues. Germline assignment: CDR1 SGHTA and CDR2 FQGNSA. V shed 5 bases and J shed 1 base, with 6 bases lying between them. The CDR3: CASSGAAKNIQYF. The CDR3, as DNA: TGTGCCAGCAGCGGCGCGGCCAAAAACATTCAGTACTTC.

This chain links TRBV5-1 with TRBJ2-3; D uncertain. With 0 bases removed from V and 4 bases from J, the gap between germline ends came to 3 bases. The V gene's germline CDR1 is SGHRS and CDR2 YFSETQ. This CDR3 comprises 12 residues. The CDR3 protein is CASSLDPDTQYF. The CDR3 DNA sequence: TGCGCCAGCAGCTTGGACCCAGATACGCAGTATTTT.

The CDR3 coding sequence is TGCGCCAGCAGCACGGGGCGAAAAATCGGGTCTGGGGCCAACGTCCTGACTTTC. Residues: CASSTGRKIGSGANVLTF. The chain is built from TRBV5-1 and TRBJ2-6; D may be TRBD1 or TRBD2 (5 bases each). This CDR3 spans 18 amino acids. The V end lost 4 bases, the J end lost 1 base, and 18 bases lay between the germline ends. Germline V lookup: CDR1 SGHRS, CDR2 YFSETQ.

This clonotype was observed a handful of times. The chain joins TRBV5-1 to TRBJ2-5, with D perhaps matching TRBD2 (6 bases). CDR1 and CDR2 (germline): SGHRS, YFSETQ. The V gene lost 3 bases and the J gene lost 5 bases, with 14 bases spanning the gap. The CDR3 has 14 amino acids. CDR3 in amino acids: CASSSASVGETQYF. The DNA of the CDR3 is TGCGCCAGCAGCTCGGCTAGCGTGGGGGAGACCCAGTACTTC.

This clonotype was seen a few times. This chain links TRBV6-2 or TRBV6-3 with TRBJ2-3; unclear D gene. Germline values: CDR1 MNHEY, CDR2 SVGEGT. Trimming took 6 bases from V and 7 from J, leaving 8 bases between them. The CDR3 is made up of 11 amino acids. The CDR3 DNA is TGTGCCAGCAGCTTCATGAATACGCAGTATTTT. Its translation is CASSFMNTQYF.

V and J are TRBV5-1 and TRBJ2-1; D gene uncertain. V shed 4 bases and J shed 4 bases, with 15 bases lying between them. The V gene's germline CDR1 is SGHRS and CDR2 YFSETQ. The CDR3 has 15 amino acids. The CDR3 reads CASSPSRVPYNEQFF. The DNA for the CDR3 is TGCGCCAGCAGCCCGTCCAGAGTGCCTTACAATGAGCAGTTCTTC.

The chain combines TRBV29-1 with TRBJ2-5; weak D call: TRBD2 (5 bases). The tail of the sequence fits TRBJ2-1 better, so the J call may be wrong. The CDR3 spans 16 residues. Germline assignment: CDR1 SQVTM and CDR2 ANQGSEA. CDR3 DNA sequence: TGCAGCGCCCCTCCGGGATGGCTAGTCGGAAACAATGAGCAGTTCTTC. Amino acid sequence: CSAPPGWLVGNNEQFF.